The 12 T cell receptor beta chains in this list originate from one sample, sequenced in a study of T cells in Graves' hyperthyroidism and ophthalmopathy. The investigators amplified TCR beta CDR3 regions from RNA transcripts. A first-round RT-PCR of the TCR CDR3 used the HTBI primer set. Via MiXCR, TCRdb re-called the multiplex PCR reads, giving one row per CDR3 protein. The table records more than 300,000 distinct CDR3 sequences, 17% of them present only once. The sequencing sample was made of blood. The receptors here all came from a woman in her thirties with Graves' hyperthyroidism that later progressed to Graves' ophthalmopathy.

This clonotype was seen repeatedly, ten times or more. The genes are TRBV20-1 and TRBJ2-5, with D unresolved. With 0 bases removed from V and 2 bases from J, the gap between germline ends came to 19 bases. The CDR3 covers 17 residues. CDR1 and CDR2 (germline): DFQATT, SNEGSKA (reference sequence). CDR3 coding DNA: TGCAGTGCTAGAGATATGGCATCGGTCCTTTCGCAAGAGACCCAGTACTTC. It specifies CSARDMASVLSQETQYF.

This chain joins TRBV12-3 or TRBV12-4 and TRBJ2-3; 10 nucleotides match TRBD2. This CDR3 is built from 15 residues. J lost 4 bases, V lost 6 bases, and 7 bases had no gene match. CDR3 nucleotide sequence: TGTGCCAGCAGCAGAAGCGGGAGGGTGGCAGATACGCAGTATTTT. The encoded protein is CASSRSGRVADTQYF.

The chain is built from TRBV30 and TRBJ2-7, with D hard to call. Between the trimmed V and J ends, which lost 3 bases and 0 bases, there was a span of 3 bases. The CDR3 is 11 residues long. In germline, CDR1 is GTSNPN, CDR2 SVGIG (reference sequence). The CDR3, as DNA: TGTGCCTGGAGCCCCTCCTACGAGCAGTACTTC. This translates into CAWSPSYEQYF.

This clonotype appeared many times. The chain employs TRBV6-4 and TRBJ2-2; D gene uncertain. In germline, CDR1 is MRHNA, CDR2 SNTAGT. This CDR3 region has 13 residues. Trimming took off 3 bases at V and 4 bases at J, with 6 bases between the two ends. The CDR3 loop reads CASSEKGTGELFF. The CDR3 DNA sequence: TGTGCCAGCAGTGAAAAGGGCACCGGGGAGCTGTTTTTT.

This clonotype was detected many times. The V gene is TRBV28, the J gene TRBJ2-1, with D possibly being TRBD1 (6 bases). CDR3 length: 13 residues. Germline V gene lookup returns CDR1 MDHEN and CDR2 SYDVKM. V was pared by 5 bases and J by 9 bases, with 14 bases between. In DNA form, the CDR3 reads TGTGCCAGCAGTCCCCCCCTAGGGGGTGAGCAGTTCTTC. It specifies CASSPPLGGEQFF.

The rearrangement joins TRBV19 to TRBJ1-1, with unresolved D. With 5 bases removed from V and 6 bases from J, the gap between germline ends came to 19 bases. Germline values: CDR1 LNHDA, CDR2 SQIVND (reference sequence). The CDR3 length is 15 residues. This CDR3 is CASSPLARRVAEAFF. In DNA form, the CDR3 reads TGTGCCAGTAGTCCGTTGGCTCGAAGGGTTGCTGAAGCTTTCTTT.

This clonotype was observed a handful of times. The chain links TRBV20-1 to TRBJ2-1; 8 nucleotides agree with TRBD2. The CDR3 spans 18 residues. V shed 0 bases and J 0 bases; nucleotides not matched to a gene: 10. Germline V lookup: CDR1 DFQATT, CDR2 SNEGSKA (reference sequence). The CDR3 nucleotides are TGCAGTGCTAGAGATCCCTTTAGCGGGAAGAGCTCCTACAATGAGCAGTTCTTC. Its translation is CSARDPFSGKSSYNEQFF.

This chain uses TRBV11-1 with TRBJ2-7; TRBD2 agrees at 9 bases. CDR3 length: 15 amino acids. After removal of 5 bases from V and 2 bases from J, the junction contained 7 bases not matched to a gene. Germline CDR1 SGHAT, CDR2 FQDESV (reference sequence). The CDR3 region is CASSVGSGSTYEQYF. CDR3 in DNA: TGTGCCAGCAGCGTAGGTAGCGGGAGCACCTACGAGCAGTACTTC.

The V call is TRBV12-3 or TRBV12-4, the J call TRBJ2-7; TRBD2 might be the D (6 bases). V was pared by 6 bases and J by 2 bases, with 14 bases between. The CDR3 has 14 amino acids. CDR3 DNA: TGTGCCAGCAGCCGTGGGGGGTACCCCTACGAGCAGTACTTC. It codes for CASSRGGYPYEQYF.

The gene calls are TRBV4-2 and TRBJ1-6; possibly TRBD1 for D (6 bases). Trimming left V 3 bases short and J 10 bases short, with 16 bases between. CDR3 length: 15 amino acids. Germline V gene sequence: CDR1 LGHNA, CDR2 YNFKEQ. The CDR3 DNA reads as TGTGCCAGCAGCCAGGACAGCCGGTCGCGGTCACCCCTCCACTTT. Amino acids: CASSQDSRSRSPLHF.

This clonotype was observed a handful of times. The chain has TRBV10-3 and TRBJ1-6, with 11 nucleotides matching TRBD1. Germline values: CDR1 ENHRY, CDR2 SYGVKD. The CDR3 runs to 20 residues. Trimming cost V 5 bases and J 9 bases; bases outside gene matches: 21. The CDR3, as DNA: TGTGCCATCAGTCCGGGAGTAGGGACAGGGGGGCGAAGTCCCAGTTCACCCCTCCACTTT. Its translation: CAISPGVGTGGRSPSSPLHF.

This clonotype showed up many times. The rearrangement uses TRBV6-2 or TRBV6-3 and TRBJ2-3; 7 positions agree with TRBD2. J gave up 4 bases and V 7 bases, and 2 bases lay outside the gene matches. Germline assignment: CDR1 MNHEY and CDR2 SVGEGT. The CDR3 has 12 amino acids. CDR3 loop: CASTAGADTQYF. The CDR3 DNA reads as TGTGCCAGCACGGCGGGGGCAGATACGCAGTATTTT.